A single sample gave rise to the 23 T cell receptor beta chains below, sequenced in a study of Graves' ophthalmopathy and Graves' hyperthyroidism. RNA transcripts were the template, and TCR beta CDR3 regions were amplified from them. RT-PCR in the first round used HTBI primers; a second-round multiplex PCR followed. Using its own MiXCR run on the multiplex PCR reads, TCRdb lists one record per CDR3 protein. Among over 40,000 distinct CDR3 sequences, over 40% were seen once, and the ten largest hold around 23%. Input material: peripheral blood. These receptors originate from an adult man with Graves' ophthalmopathy.

A single count supports this clonotype. The chain carries TRBV5-4 and TRBJ2-7, with D tentatively TRBD1 (6 bases). Germline CDR1 reads SGHNT; CDR2 reads YYREEE (reference sequence). This CDR3 is built from 14 residues. The V gene lost 1 base and the J gene lost 7 bases, with 15 bases spanning the gap. The CDR3, as DNA: TGTGCCAGCAGCTTGAGCACAGGGAACAGGGAGCAGTACTTC. This sequence encodes CASSLSTGNREQYF.

This clonotype was seen many times. V usage is TRBV20-1 and J usage is TRBJ2-2, with D tentatively TRBD1 (7 bases). Germline V lookup: CDR1 DFQATT, CDR2 SNEGSKA (reference sequence). V was clipped by 1 base and J by 7 bases, with 19 bases between them. The CDR3 loop spans 16 amino acids. CDR3 nucleotides: TGCAGTGCTAGAGCTTTTTGGAGGGGGCTAGGCGGGGAGCTGTTTTTT. It specifies CSARAFWRGLGGELFF.

In its sample, this clonotype is medium-sized (0.01 to 0.1%). V and J are TRBV5-5 and TRBJ1-2; a possible D gene is TRBD1 (5 bases). Looked up from germline, CDR1 is SGHKS and CDR2 is YYEKEE (reference sequence). CDR3 length: 12 amino acids. V was cut by 7 bases and J by 8 bases, with 15 bases left in between. CDR3 coding DNA: TGTGCCAGCGCTCAAGGGGTGGGAGGCTACACCTTC. This encodes CASAQGVGGYTF.

This clonotype was observed many times. J is TRBJ2-5 and V is TRBV29-1, with 8 bases lining up with TRBD1. CDR3 length equals 13 residues. Per the germline V gene, CDR1 is SQVTM and CDR2 is ANQGSEA. Trimming took 5 bases from V and 5 from J; bases not matched to a gene: 7. CDR3 sequence (DNA): TGCAGCGTTTATGGACAGGGCGGGGAGACCCAGTACTTC. It encodes CSVYGQGGETQYF. Variable domain in full (rest from reference TRBV29-1 and TRBJ2-5): SAVISQKPSRDICQRGTSLTIQCQVDSQVTMMFWYRQQPGQSLTLIATANQGSEATYESGFVIDKFPISRPNLTFSTLTVSNMSPEDSSIYLCSVYGQGGETQYFGPGTRLLVL.

The rearrangement uses TRBV5-1 and TRBJ1-2; D ambiguous. The CDR3 length is 13 residues. V lost 0 bases and J 8 bases, leaving 11 bases between the germline ends. Germline V CDR1 and CDR2: SGHRS, YFSETQ. CDR3 bases: TGCGCCAGCAGCTTGGAGACCTTAGAAGGCTACACCTTC. Translated, it gives CASSLETLEGYTF.

The V gene is TRBV12-3 or TRBV12-4, the J gene TRBJ2-3; TRBD2 matches 9 bases. The CDR3 contains 15 residues. The V segment lost 3 bases and the J segment 2 bases; nucleotides outside the gene matches: 3. CDR3 in amino acids: CASSFSGSTTDTQYF. As DNA, the CDR3 is TGTGCCAGCAGTTTTAGCGGGAGTACCACAGATACGCAGTATTTT.

This clonotype was detected ten times or more. This rearrangement joins TRBV19 to TRBJ2-1, with TRBD1 matching 9 bases. The CDR3 length is 16 residues. Germline lookup yields CDR1 LNHDA and CDR2 SQIVND (reference sequence). V was clipped by 3 bases and J by 4 bases; unmatched bases: 7. CDR3 coding DNA: TGTGCCAGTAGTATCGAACAGGGGGCTTATTACAATGAGCAGTTCTTC. It is translated as CASSIEQGAYYNEQFF.

This clonotype has at least ten counts. The chain recombines TRBV5-1 with TRBJ2-7, with 14 bases aligning to TRBD2. J was trimmed by 7 bases and V by 3 bases; bases with no gene match: 6. CDR1 is SGHRS and CDR2 is YFSETQ in the germline V gene. The CDR3 contains 15 residues. The DNA for the CDR3 is TGCGCCAGCAGCTCAACGGGACTAGCGGGAGTGGAGCAGTACTTC. This translates into CASSSTGLAGVEQYF.

This clonotype was counted at least ten times. The DNA for the CDR3 is TGTGCCAGCAGCTCCCCAGGCTCCGATACGCAGTATTTT. Amino acid sequence: CASSSPGSDTQYF. The chain recombines TRBV7-3 with TRBJ2-3; the D is unclear. CDR1 is SGHTA and CDR2 is FQGTGA in the germline V gene. The CDR3 has 13 amino acids. V was clipped by 4 bases and J by 6 bases, with 11 bases between them.

Turning to this clonotype: A much larger clonotype is one base distant, so this may be a read error. J is TRBJ2-7 and V is TRBV30; D uncertain. The CDR3 is 14 amino acids. The V gene lost 2 bases and the J gene lost 2 bases, with 13 bases spanning the gap. The germline V gene encodes CDR1 GTSNPN and CDR2 SVGIG (reference sequence). The CDR3 spells CAWSLAHGAYEQYF. The CDR3 region has the DNA TGTGCCTGGAGTTTAGCCCACGGAGCCTACGAGCAGTACTTC.

By share, this clonotype ranks as medium-sized. The genes are TRBV24-1 and TRBJ1-5; D perhaps matches TRBD1 (5 bases). V lost 7 bases and J lost 2, with 11 bases in between. CDR3 length: 14 residues. Germline V gives CDR1 KGHDR, CDR2 SFDVKD. The CDR3 sequence is CATSHRGGNQPQHF. As DNA, the CDR3 is TGTGCCACCAGCCATCGAGGGGGCAATCAGCCCCAGCATTTT.

This rearrangement joins TRBV2 to TRBJ2-5; tentative D call: TRBD2 (5 bases). Germline V gives CDR1 SNHLY, CDR2 FYNNEI. This CDR3 comprises 13 residues. V shed 6 bases and J shed 6 bases, with 14 bases lying between them. As DNA, the CDR3 is TGTGCCAGCAGGGTCCCCCCCGGGAAGACCCAGTACTTC. Protein: CASRVPPGKTQYF.

The chain employs TRBV10-2 and TRBJ1-1, with D possibly TRBD1 on 6 matching bases. V was shortened by 8 bases and J by 6 bases, with 19 bases between the two germline ends. Germline V lookup: CDR1 WSHSY, CDR2 SAAADI. The CDR3 spans 14 residues. The CDR3 sequence is CASFPGQKFAEAFF. The CDR3 coding sequence is TGCGCCAGCTTTCCGGGACAAAAGTTTGCTGAAGCTTTCTTT.

This clonotype was seen at least ten times. V gene TRBV7-9 combines with J gene TRBJ1-6; 8 bases map to TRBD1. The V segment lost 5 bases and the J segment 0 bases; nucleotides outside the gene matches: 6. Germline V lookup: CDR1 SEHNR, CDR2 FQNEAQ (reference sequence). The CDR3 runs 17 residues. CDR3 sequence reads: CASSPGQVDSYNSPLHF. DNA for the CDR3: TGTGCCAGCAGCCCGGGACAGGTAGACTCCTATAATTCACCCCTCCACTTT.

This clonotype showed up many times. The chain uses TRBV20-1 and TRBJ2-5; no firm D call. The CDR3 is made up of 12 amino acids. Germline V CDR1 and CDR2: DFQATT, SNEGSKA (reference sequence). Trimming removed 6 bases from V and 5 bases from J, with 13 bases in between. As DNA, the CDR3 is TGCAGTGCCCCCTTAAATGGGGAGACCCAGTACTTC. Its protein is CSAPLNGETQYF.

This clonotype was picked up many times. The chain employs TRBV2 and TRBJ1-1; D remains ambiguous. Germline loops: CDR1 SNHLY, CDR2 FYNNEI. This CDR3 has 16 residues. V was shortened by 2 bases and J by 3 bases, with 16 bases between the two germline ends. CDR3 residues: CASSEWGGWSDTEAFF. The CDR3 nucleotides are TGTGCCAGCAGTGAATGGGGAGGATGGTCGGACACTGAAGCTTTCTTT.

The rearrangement uses TRBV12-3 or TRBV12-4 and TRBJ1-5; D gene unclear. V gave up 4 bases and J gave up 3 bases, with 7 bases separating them. The CDR3 spans 13 residues. The CDR3 is CASSWQFNQPQHF. As DNA, the CDR3 is TGTGCCAGCAGTTGGCAGTTCAATCAGCCCCAGCATTTT.

This clonotype was counted many times. The chain links TRBV5-1 to TRBJ1-1; 9 bases align to TRBD1. V lost 1 base, J lost 1 base, and 5 bases stayed unmatched. Per the germline V gene, CDR1 is SGHRS and CDR2 is YFSETQ. The CDR3 runs to 16 residues. CDR3 sequence: CASSLPTGGSNTEAFF. The CDR3 DNA follows: TGCGCCAGCAGCTTGCCCACAGGGGGCTCGAACACTGAAGCTTTCTTT.

The CDR3 reads CASSSVGGGKGGYTF. For the CDR3, the DNA is TGTGCCAGTAGCAGCGTAGGAGGGGGGAAAGGTGGCTACACCTTC. The chain joins TRBV19 to TRBJ1-2, with D perhaps matching TRBD1 (6 bases). Germline lookup yields CDR1 LNHDA and CDR2 SQIVND (reference sequence). The germline V and J ends were trimmed by 6 bases and 7 bases, with 21 bases remaining between them. The CDR3 loop spans 15 amino acids.

The rearrangement joins TRBV24-1 to TRBJ2-2; TRBD2 matches at 7 bases. The CDR3 contains 15 residues. CDR1 KGHDR and CDR2 SFDVKD come from the germline V gene. The trim removed 0 bases at V and 3 bases at J, leaving 0 bases unmatched. The CDR3 region has the DNA TGTGCCACCAGTGATTTGGGACTAGACACCGGGGAGCTGTTTTTT. Translation: CATSDLGLDTGELFF.

By sample share, this clonotype is medium-sized. The rearrangement links TRBV19 to TRBJ2-1; no clear D. Trimming left V 5 bases short and J 6 bases short, with 11 bases between. Looked up from germline, CDR1 is LNHDA and CDR2 is SQIVND (reference sequence). The CDR3 runs to 13 residues. The CDR3 nucleotides read TGTGCCAGTAGTGTTAGGAGTTCCAATGAGCAGTTCTTC. This sequence encodes CASSVRSSNEQFF.

V gene TRBV29-1 combines with J gene TRBJ2-3; 11 nucleotides align to TRBD2. CDR3 length: 14 residues. Germline CDR1 is SQVTM and CDR2 is ANQGSEA. Trimming at V came to 6 bases and at J to 1 base, leaving 3 bases not matched to a gene. The CDR3 DNA sequence: TGCAGCGTCGGGACTAGCGGTCGCACAGATACGCAGTATTTT. This encodes CSVGTSGRTDTQYF.

V is TRBV7-2 and J is TRBJ1-2, with D possibly being TRBD1 (5 bases). The length of the CDR3 is 14 residues. Germline V CDR1 and CDR2: SGHTA, FQGNSA. Trimming shortened V by 5 bases and J by 5 bases, and 15 bases separated the two germline ends. The CDR3 DNA is TGTGCCAGCAGCCCCGGGGGGGATACATATGGCTACACCTTC. It translates to CASSPGGDTYGYTF.